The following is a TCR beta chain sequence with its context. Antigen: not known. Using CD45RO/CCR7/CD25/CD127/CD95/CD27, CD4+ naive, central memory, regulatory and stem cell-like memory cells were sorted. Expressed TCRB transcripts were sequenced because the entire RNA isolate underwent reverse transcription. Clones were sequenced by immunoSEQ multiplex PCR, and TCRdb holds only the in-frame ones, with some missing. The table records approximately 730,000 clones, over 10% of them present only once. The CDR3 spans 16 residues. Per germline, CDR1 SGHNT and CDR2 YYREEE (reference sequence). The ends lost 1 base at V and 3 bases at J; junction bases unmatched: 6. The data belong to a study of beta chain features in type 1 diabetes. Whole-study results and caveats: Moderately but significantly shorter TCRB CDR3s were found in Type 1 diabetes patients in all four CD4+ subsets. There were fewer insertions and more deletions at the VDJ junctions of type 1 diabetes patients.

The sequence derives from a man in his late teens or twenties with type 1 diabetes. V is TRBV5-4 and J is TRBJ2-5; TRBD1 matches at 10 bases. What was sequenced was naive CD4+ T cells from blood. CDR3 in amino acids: CASSLMTGGAKETQYF. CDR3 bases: TGTGCCAGCAGCTTGATGACAGGGGGCGCGAAAGAGACCCAGTACTTC.